This T cell receptor beta chain was found in a study of shared clonotypes between healthy human individuals. Worth noting for this clone: Antigen: not known.

Germline CDR1 is SNHLY and CDR2 is FYNNEI. V was cut by 3 bases and J by 2 bases, with 17 bases left in between. The CDR3 covers 16 residues. Whole-study results and caveats: Shared across several donors were about 4.6% of the naive CD4 clonotypes.

There were only Caucasian adults among the donors, and all lived in Nashville, Tennessee. The authors divided CD4+ cells into CD45RA+ naive and CD45RA-negative memory subsets. Here immunoSEQ multiplex PCR was the method, and the copy in TCRdb shows in-frame clones only, minus some. The table includes about 180,000 clones, 85% to 95% detected once. Material: naive CD4+ T cells sorted from blood. As to subset: CD45RA+ positively selected. The sequence came from a young woman in good health. This rearrangement joins TRBV2 to TRBJ2-7; tentative D call: TRBD1 (6 bases). DNA for the CDR3: TGTGCCAGCAGTGAGCCCCTCTCGACAGGAGCCTACGAGCAGTACTTC. Translated, it gives CASSEPLSTGAYEQYF.